Given below is one T cell receptor (beta chain) in context. This sample was taken from a study of blood T cell repertoires in COVID-19. Method: immunoSEQ multiplex PCR; TCRdb's copy keeps in-frame clones and lacks some. The data show roughly 190,000 clones, with roughly 80% seen just once and 12% held by the top ten. The CDR3 loop spans 14 amino acids. Germline V gives CDR1 LNHDA, CDR2 SQIVND (reference sequence). J lost 2 bases, V lost 8 bases, and 6 bases had no gene match. The gene calls are TRBV19 and TRBJ2-7, with 10 positions matching TRBD1. This receptor was taken from a woman aged 45-65 years with acute or convalescent COVID-19. Specimen: peripheral blood. The CDR3 region is CASAPGTGAYEQYF. CDR3 coding DNA: TGTGCCAGTGCCCCAGGGACAGGGGCCTACGAGCAGTACTTC. Using reference TRBV19 and TRBJ2-7 for the parts outside the CDR3, the full variable domain is DGGITQSPKYLFRKEGQNVTLSCEQNLNHDAMYWYRQDPGQGLRLIYYSQIVNDFQKGDIAEGYSVSREKKESFPLTVTSAQKNPTAFYLCASAPGTGAYEQYFGPGTRLTVT.